The 21 T cell receptor beta chains in this list originate from one sample, sequenced in a study of blood T cells in healthy people across ages. The authors ran a second PCR of 7 to 11 cycles using a sample-barcoded 5' primer and a J-beta primer mix. A single record per CDR3 protein comes from TCRdb applying MiXCR to the 5' RACE reads. The sample has about 1.7 million distinct CDR3 sequences; roughly 27% are singletons. Material for sequencing was blood. The receptors were gathered from a woman aged 25-40 years in good health.

This clonotype has a count of ten or more. The chain has TRBV18 and TRBJ2-7; D gene uncertain. The CDR3 length is 12 residues. CDR1 KGHSH and CDR2 LQKENI come from the germline V gene. Trimming removed 8 bases at V and 0 bases at J, with 8 bases between. CDR3 region: CASSPSSYEQYF. CDR3 nucleotides: TGTGCCAGCAGCCCGAGCTCCTACGAGCAGTACTTC.

This clonotype has just a few counts. V and J are TRBV6-2 or TRBV6-3 and TRBJ2-3, with 7 bases identical to TRBD2. CDR1 is MNHEY, CDR2 SVGEGT, per germline. This CDR3 spans 14 amino acids. V was pared by 6 bases and J by 11 bases, with 14 bases of the junction left unmatched. In nucleotides, the CDR3 is TGTGCCAGCAGCTCTCGCCTCGGGAGGATTGGGCAGTATTTT. This codes for CASSSRLGRIGQYF.

This sequence joins TRBV11-2 and TRBJ2-3; TRBD1 is a possible D gene (8 bases). CDR3 length: 21 amino acids. Germline values: CDR1 SGHAT, CDR2 FQNNGV. Trimming left V 1 base short and J 0 bases short, with 26 bases between. CDR3 bases: TGTGCCAGCAGCTTAGTGGAGTTGGTTACAGGGGGGGCCCCTAGCACAGATACGCAGTATTTT. It codes for CASSLVELVTGGAPSTDTQYF.

This clonotype appeared a few times. The chain joins TRBV18 to TRBJ2-2; D is ambiguous. V lost 1 base, J lost 0 bases, and 9 bases lay in between. Germline values: CDR1 KGHSH, CDR2 LQKENI. The CDR3 spans 16 residues. CDR3 residues: CASSPLPASNTGELFF. DNA for the CDR3: TGTGCCAGCTCACCACTTCCAGCCTCGAACACCGGGGAGCTGTTTTTT.

The chain carries TRBV30 and TRBJ2-7, with 11 bases that match TRBD2. Germline CDR1 is GTSNPN and CDR2 is SVGIG (reference sequence). This CDR3 has 14 residues. Trimming removed 2 bases from V and 4 bases from J; junction bases left unmatched: 4. CDR3 bases: TGTGCCTGGAGTTTTCCTAGCGGGAGGTACGAGCAGTACTTC. Amino acid sequence: CAWSFPSGRYEQYF. Full variable domain (rest looked up from reference TRBV30 and TRBJ2-7): SQTIHQWPATLVQPVGSPLSLECTVEGTSNPNLYWYRQAAGRGLQLLFYSVGIGQISSEVPQNLSASRPQDRQFILSSKKLLLSDSGFYLCAWSFPSGRYEQYFGPGTRLTVT.

This chain links TRBV5-1 with TRBJ2-5, with D maybe TRBD2 (6 bases). Germline V lookup: CDR1 SGHRS, CDR2 YFSETQ. V was trimmed by 2 bases and J by 1 base, leaving 15 bases between them. This CDR3 has 16 amino acids. The CDR3 DNA sequence: TGCGCCAGCAGCTTACTTCCCCGGGACTCCCAAGAGACCCAGTACTTC. Protein sequence: CASSLLPRDSQETQYF.

This clonotype turned up a few times. The rearrangement uses TRBV10-2 and TRBJ1-1; 7 bases are a match to TRBD1. The CDR3 loop spans 14 amino acids. CDR1 is WSHSY and CDR2 is SAAADI in the germline V gene. J gave up 0 bases and V 6 bases, and 4 bases lay outside the gene matches. The CDR3 DNA reads as TGCGCCAGCAGGGATACAGGGGTGAACACTGAAGCTTTCTTT. Amino acid sequence: CASRDTGVNTEAFF.

On this clonotype: A read error may explain this, as a much larger clone is one base away. The chain is built from TRBV28 and TRBJ2-5, with D hard to call. Germline values: CDR1 MDHEN, CDR2 SYDVKM. The CDR3 has 12 residues. V was clipped by 7 bases and J by 11 bases, with 17 bases between them. CDR3 sequence: CASNDRIYKQYF. The CDR3 nucleotides are TGTGCCAGCAACGATCGGATCTACAAGCAGTACTTC.

This clonotype came up many times. V gene TRBV9 combines with J gene TRBJ2-1; TRBD1 or TRBD2 may be the D gene (5 bases each). The germline CDR1 and CDR2 sequences are SGDLS and YYNGEE. This CDR3 comprises 14 residues. V was cut by 10 bases and J by 9 bases, with 23 bases left in between. CDR3 region: CAASEGPDYGEQFF. The CDR3 region has the DNA TGTGCCGCCTCTGAGGGGCCCGACTATGGTGAGCAGTTCTTC.

The chain employs TRBV10-3 and TRBJ2-5; D call uncertain. The end of the DNA fits TRBJ2-7 better, so the J call may be wrong. Germline CDR1 reads ENHRY; CDR2 reads SYGVKD. This CDR3 contains 13 residues. The CDR3 here is CAIRKGPPYEQYF. The CDR3 bases are TGTGCCATCAGAAAGGGTCCGCCCTACGAGCAGTACTTC.

This clonotype was found a few times. The chain couples TRBV20-1 to TRBJ2-2, with 8 bases that match TRBD2. This CDR3 has 16 residues. The J segment lost 4 bases and the V segment lost 0 bases, leaving 7 bases of the junction unmatched. In germline, CDR1 is DFQATT, CDR2 SNEGSKA (reference sequence). The CDR3 protein is CSARDFTAGATGELFF. The CDR3 bases are TGCAGTGCTAGAGATTTTACAGCGGGGGCCACCGGGGAGCTGTTTTTT.

This clonotype was counted ten times or more. V and J are TRBV5-1 and TRBJ2-1; 13 bases fit TRBD2. CDR1 is SGHRS, CDR2 YFSETQ, per germline. This CDR3 is built from 13 residues. Trimming cost V 7 bases and J 11 bases; bases outside gene matches: 6. CDR3 sequence reads: CASEPGLAGQQFF. The CDR3 DNA sequence: TGCGCCAGCGAACCGGGACTAGCGGGGCAGCAGTTCTTC.

This clonotype was seen many times. The chain links TRBV5-1 to TRBJ2-1; D not resolved. This CDR3 has 15 amino acids. V was shortened by 5 bases and J by 4 bases, with 16 bases between the two germline ends. CDR1 and CDR2 from the germline V gene are SGHRS and YFSETQ. This CDR3 is CASRIGLAVYNEQFF. The DNA of the CDR3 is TGCGCCAGCAGGATAGGTCTGGCAGTATACAATGAGCAGTTCTTC.

V and J are TRBV9 and TRBJ1-1; D is unclear. The CDR3 length is 12 residues. Trimming left V 3 bases short and J 8 bases short, with 11 bases between. Germline assignment: CDR1 SGDLS and CDR2 YYNGEE. The CDR3 sequence is CASSGREMEAFF. CDR3 bases: TGTGCCAGCAGCGGGCGGGAGATGGAAGCTTTCTTT.

About this clonotype itself: This may be a read error, as it is one base from a much larger clone. The chain couples TRBV29-1 to TRBJ2-4; 7 nucleotides agree with TRBD1. This CDR3 is 17 amino acids long. Losses at the gene ends were 1 base for V and 1 base for J; bases not matched to a gene: 10. The germline V gene has CDR1 SQVTM and CDR2 ANQGSEA. The CDR3 spells CSVEGLLGGNAKNIQYF. CDR3 nucleotide sequence: TGCAGCGTTGAAGGTCTTCTAGGGGGCAATGCCAAAAACATTCAGTACTTC.

A few counts support this clonotype. CDR3 nucleotides: TGTGCCAGTAGTAGAGTAGGGGACAACTCCTACAATGAGCAGTTCTTC. This encodes CASSRVGDNSYNEQFF. V is TRBV19 and J is TRBJ2-1; TRBD1 might be the D (6 bases). The CDR3 is 16 residues long. V gave up 4 bases and J gave up 0 bases, with 13 bases separating them. Germline CDR1 is LNHDA and CDR2 is SQIVND (reference sequence).

This clonotype turned up a few times. Being one base from a much bigger clone, this may be a read error. Given the absence of the conserved phenylalanine or tryptophan at the CDR3 end, a read error is likely. CDR3 DNA: TGCAGCGTTGAAGATCTAGACCTAAGCTCCTACAATGAGCAGTTCTTA. Protein: CSVEDLDLSSYNEQFL. The rearrangement uses TRBV29-1 and TRBJ2-1; D is unresolved. The CDR3 contains 16 residues. V was cut by 0 bases and J by 0 bases, with 12 bases left in between. The V gene's germline CDR1 is SQVTM and CDR2 ANQGSEA.

The table lists this clonotype with a few counts. The chain is built from TRBV6-1 and TRBJ1-1; a possible D gene is TRBD1 (5 bases). The CDR3 totals 14 residues. The V gene lost 6 bases and the J gene lost 7 bases, with 18 bases spanning the gap. CDR1 is MNHNS, CDR2 SASEGT, per germline. CDR3: CASRRQRGGDEAFF. The CDR3, as DNA: TGTGCCAGCAGACGACAACGTGGAGGGGATGAAGCTTTCTTT.

This clonotype has just a few counts. A much larger clone is a single base away; this may be a read error. The chain recombines TRBV10-3 with TRBJ2-5; 10 nucleotides align to TRBD1. The CDR3 sequence is 14 residues long. Germline-derived CDR1 and CDR2 are ENHRY and SYGVKD. CDR3 sequence: CAIRTGTGEETRYF. CDR3 nucleotide sequence: TGTGCCATCAGGACCGGGACAGGGGAAGAGACCCGGTACTTC.

This clonotype turned up a few times. This chain connects TRBV9 to TRBJ1-1; D not resolved. This CDR3 spans 14 amino acids. Germline V gene data show CDR1 as SGDLS and CDR2 as YYNGEE. The ends were cut back, 2 bases at V and 0 bases at J, with 8 bases in the middle. CDR3: CASSVGVMNTEAFF. DNA of the CDR3: TGTGCCAGCAGCGTTGGGGTTATGAACACTGAAGCTTTCTTT.

The gene calls are TRBV29-1 and TRBJ1-1, with a weak D call TRBD1 (5 bases). The CDR3 length is 15 residues. The V gene lost 6 bases and the J gene lost 1 base, with 18 bases spanning the gap. CDR1 is SQVTM and CDR2 is ANQGSEA in the germline V gene. CDR3 nucleotides: TGCAGCGTCCTGAGTTCCGGGACGGGGAACACTGAAGCTTTCTTT. It translates to CSVLSSGTGNTEAFF.